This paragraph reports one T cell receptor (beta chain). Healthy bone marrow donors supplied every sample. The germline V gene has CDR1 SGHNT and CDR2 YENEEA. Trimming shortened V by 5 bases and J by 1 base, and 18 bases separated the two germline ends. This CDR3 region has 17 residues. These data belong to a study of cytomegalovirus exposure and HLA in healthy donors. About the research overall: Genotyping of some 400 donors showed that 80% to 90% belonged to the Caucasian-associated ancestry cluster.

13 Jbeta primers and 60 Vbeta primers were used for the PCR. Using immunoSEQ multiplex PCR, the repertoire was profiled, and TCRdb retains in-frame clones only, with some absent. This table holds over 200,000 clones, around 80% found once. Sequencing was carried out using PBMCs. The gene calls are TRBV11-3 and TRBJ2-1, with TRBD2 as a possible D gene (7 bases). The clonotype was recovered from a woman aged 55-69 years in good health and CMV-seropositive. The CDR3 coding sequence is TGTGCCAGCAGCCCCATGGGGGGGGCCAGGTCCTACAATGAGCAGTTCTTC. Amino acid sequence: CASSPMGGARSYNEQFF.